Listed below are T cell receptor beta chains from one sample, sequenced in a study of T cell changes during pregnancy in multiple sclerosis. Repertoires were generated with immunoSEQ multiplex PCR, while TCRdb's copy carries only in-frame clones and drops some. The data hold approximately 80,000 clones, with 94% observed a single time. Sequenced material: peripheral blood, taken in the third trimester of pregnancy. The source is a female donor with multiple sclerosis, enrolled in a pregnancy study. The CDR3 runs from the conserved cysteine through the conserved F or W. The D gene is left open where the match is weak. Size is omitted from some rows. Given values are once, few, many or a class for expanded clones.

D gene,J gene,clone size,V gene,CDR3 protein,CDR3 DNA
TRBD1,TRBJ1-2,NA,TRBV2,CANLQGNVNYGYTF,TGTGCCAACCTACAGGGGAATGTTAACTATGGCTACACCTTC
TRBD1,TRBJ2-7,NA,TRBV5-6,CASSLGTGVREQYF,TGTGCCAGCAGCTTGGGAACAGGGGTCCGCGAGCAGTACTTC
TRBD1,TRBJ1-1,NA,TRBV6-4,CASSARQGGNTEAFF,TGTGCCAGCAGTGCCCGGCAGGGGGGAAACACTGAAGCTTTCTTT
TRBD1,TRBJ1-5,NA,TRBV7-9,CASSTDRERGQPQHF,TGTGCCAGCAGCACCGACAGGGAGAGGGGTCAGCCCCAGCATTTT
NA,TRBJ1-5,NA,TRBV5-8,CASSLGQDSRLNQPQHF,TGTGCCAGCAGCTTGGGACAGGACTCCCGTTTAAATCAGCCCCAGCATTTT
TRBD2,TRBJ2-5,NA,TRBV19,CASSWRRGSLGETQYF,TGTGCCAGTAGTTGGAGGCGGGGGTCCCTCGGAGAGACCCAGTACTTC
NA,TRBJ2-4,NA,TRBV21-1,CASSRGLAGGRGAKNIQYF,TGTGCCAGCAGCAGGGGACTAGCGGGGGGACGCGGGGCCAAAAACATTCAGTACTTC
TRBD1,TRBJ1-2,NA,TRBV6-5,CASSYRQGFYYGYTF,TGTGCCAGCAGCTATAGACAGGGGTTCTACTATGGCTACACCTTC
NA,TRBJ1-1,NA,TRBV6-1,CASRTLRGSNTEAFF,TGTGCCAGCAGGACTCTAAGGGGATCGAACACTGAAGCTTTCTTT
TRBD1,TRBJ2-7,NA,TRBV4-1,CASSSGTGSYEQYF,TGCGCCAGCAGCTCCGGGACAGGGAGCTACGAGCAGTACTTC
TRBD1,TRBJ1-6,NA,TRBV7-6,CASSLRTGVFGGDSPLHF,TGTGCCAGCAGCCTGAGGACAGGGGTATTTGGGGGCGATTCACCCCTCCACTTT
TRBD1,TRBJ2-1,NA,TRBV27,CASSFEGATMDEQFF,TGTGCCAGCAGTTTTGAGGGGGCAACAATGGATGAGCAGTTCTTC
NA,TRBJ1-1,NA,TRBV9,CASSPPAGATEAFF,TGTGCCAGCAGCCCCCCGGCAGGGGCCACTGAAGCTTTCTTT
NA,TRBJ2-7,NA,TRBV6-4,CAIEGGTSYEQYF,TGTGCCATCGAAGGGGGAACCTCCTACGAGCAGTACTTC
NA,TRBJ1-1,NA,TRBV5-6,CASSLGWGQTKAFF,TGTGCCAGCAGCTTGGGTTGGGGGCAAACAAAAGCTTTCTTT
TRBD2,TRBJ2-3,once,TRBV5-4,CASSLGTSGGAGTDTQYF,TGTGCCAGCAGCTTGGGGACTAGCGGGGGGGCGGGAACAGATACGCAGTATTTT
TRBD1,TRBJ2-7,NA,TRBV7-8,CASRLGQGSSYEQYF,TGTGCCAGCAGATTAGGACAGGGTAGCTCCTACGAGCAGTACTTC
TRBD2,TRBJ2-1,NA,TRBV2,CASSEDSGGAREQFF,TGTGCCAGCAGTGAAGATAGCGGGGGGGCCCGGGAGCAGTTCTTC
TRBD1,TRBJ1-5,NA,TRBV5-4,CASSSDRGQNWHF,TGTGCCAGCAGCTCCGACAGGGGGCAAAACTGGCATTTT
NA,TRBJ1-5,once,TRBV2,CASRGGPNQPQHF,TGTGCCAGCAGAGGAGGACCCAATCAGCCCCAGCATTTT
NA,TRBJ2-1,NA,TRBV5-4,CASSNHPGVAWSDNEQFF,TGTGCCAGCTCTAACCATCCGGGGGTAGCCTGGAGCGACAATGAGCAGTTCTTC
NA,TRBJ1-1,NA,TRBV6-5,CATGAVHTEAFF,TGTGCCACAGGGGCCGTCCACACTGAAGCTTTCTTT
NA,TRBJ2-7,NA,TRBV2,CASRLPRETYEQYF,TGTGCCAGCAGGCTACCCAGGGAAACCTACGAGCAGTACTTC
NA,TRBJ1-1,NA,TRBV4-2,CASSRGQDTEAFF,TGTGCCAGCAGCCGGGGGCAGGACACTGAAGCTTTCTTT
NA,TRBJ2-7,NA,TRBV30,CAWSLTSSYEQYF,TGTGCCTGGAGTCTCACGAGCTCCTACGAGCAGTACTTC
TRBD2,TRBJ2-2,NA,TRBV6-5,CASSLAGGRAGELFF,TGTGCCAGCAGCTTAGCGGGGGGGCGAGCCGGGGAGCTGTTTTTT
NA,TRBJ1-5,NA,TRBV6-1,CASSGDTGNQPQHF,TGTGCCAGCAGCGGGGACACAGGTAATCAGCCCCAGCATTTT
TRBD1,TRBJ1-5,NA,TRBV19,CASSLTRTGSYSNQPQHF,TGTGCCAGTAGTCTCACGAGGACAGGAAGCTATAGCAATCAGCCCCAGCATTTT
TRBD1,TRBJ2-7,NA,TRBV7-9,CASSFGTEHSYEQYF,TGTGCCAGCAGCTTCGGGACAGAACACTCCTACGAGCAGTACTTC
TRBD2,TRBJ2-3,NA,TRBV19,CASSIAAGGTDTQYF,TGTGCCAGTAGTATTGCAGCGGGGGGGACAGATACGCAGTATTTT
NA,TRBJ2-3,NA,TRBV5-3,CARSLSQGNRRALYNSTDTQYF,TGTGCCAGAAGCTTGTCTCAGGGGAATCGCAGGGCGCTGTATAATAGCACAGATACGCAGTATTTT
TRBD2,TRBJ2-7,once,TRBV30,CAWSGLAGSSYEQYF,TGTGCCTGGAGCGGACTAGCGGGGAGCTCCTACGAGCAGTACTTC
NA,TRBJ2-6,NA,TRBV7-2,CASSLGGSGANVLTF,TGTGCCAGCAGCTTAGGAGGGTCCGGGGCCAACGTCCTGACTTTC
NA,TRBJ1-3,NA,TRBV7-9,CASSLGAAGNTIYF,TGTGCCAGCAGCTTAGGGGCCGCTGGAAACACCATATATTTT
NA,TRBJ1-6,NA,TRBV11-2,CASSRGYPPLHF,TGTGCCAGCAGCAGGGGGTACCCACCCCTCCACTTT
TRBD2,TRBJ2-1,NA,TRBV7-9,CASSSGLAGGLPYNEQFF,TGTGCCAGCAGCTCGGGACTAGCGGGGGGGCTTCCCTACAATGAGCAGTTCTTC
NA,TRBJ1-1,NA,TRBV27,CASSVVDSREAFF,TGTGCCAGCAGCGTTGTAGACAGTCGTGAAGCTTTCTTT
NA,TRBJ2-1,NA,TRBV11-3,CASSLETSLEQFF,TGTGCCAGCAGCTTAGAGACTTCTTTAGAGCAGTTCTTC
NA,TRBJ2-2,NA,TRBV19,CASSIVITTGELFF,TGTGCCAGTAGTATAGTCATTACTACCGGGGAGCTGTTTTTT
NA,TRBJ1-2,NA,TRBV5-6,CASSLFGQGFYGYTF,TGTGCCAGCAGCTTGTTCGGGCAGGGCTTCTATGGCTACACCTTC